This entry concerns a single TCR beta chain. The data were produced by immunoSEQ multiplex PCR, yet TCRdb's version contains in-frame clones alone and is incomplete. The table includes around 100,000 clones, 85% to 90% detected once. This specimen comes from a study of control samples from healthy donors and cancer patients. Trimming pared 0 bases from V and 1 base from J, leaving 9 bases between. The CDR3 loop spans 15 amino acids. Per the germline V gene, CDR1 is SGHTA and CDR2 is FQGTGA. V and J are TRBV7-3 and TRBJ1-1; TRBD1 might be the D (5 bases). The TCR originated in a man aged 60-69 years with lung cancer. Sequences were obtained from PBMCs. The CDR3 region has the DNA TGTGCCAGCAGCTTAACGGGGGTTGGGAACACTGAAGCTTTCTTT. This codes for CASSLTGVGNTEAFF.